The 7 T cell receptor beta chains presented below share a single source sample, sequenced in a study of cytomegalovirus exposure and HLA in healthy donors. Amplification used 60 Vbeta primers and 13 Jbeta primers. Here immunoSEQ multiplex PCR was the method, and the copy in TCRdb shows in-frame clones only, minus some. The sample includes 200,000 to 250,000 clones, almost 70% of them seen just once. Sample: PBMCs. The source is a middle-aged man in good health and CMV-seropositive.

The rearrangement links TRBV11-2 to TRBJ2-1, with D possibly TRBD2 on 6 matching bases. Between the trimmed V and J ends, which lost 6 bases and 7 bases, there was a span of 16 bases. The CDR3 length is 14 residues. Germline V gene data show CDR1 as SGHAT and CDR2 as FQNNGV. This CDR3 reads CASSSPKGRNEQFF. CDR3 sequence (DNA): TGTGCCAGCAGTTCTCCCAAGGGGAGGAATGAGCAGTTCTTC.

The chain recombines TRBV6-1 with TRBJ1-5, with D possibly being TRBD1 (5 bases). CDR3 size: 14 residues. The germline V gene encodes CDR1 MNHNS and CDR2 SASEGT. Trimming stripped 7 bases from V and 0 bases from J, with 10 bases between. The CDR3: CASTWGRSNQPQHF. DNA for the CDR3: TGTGCCAGCACATGGGGCCGTAGCAATCAGCCCCAGCATTTT.

J is TRBJ2-2 and V is TRBV5-1, with D tentatively TRBD1 (6 bases). Germline assignment: CDR1 SGHRS and CDR2 YFSETQ. The germline V and J ends were trimmed by 0 bases and 4 bases, with 13 bases remaining between them. The CDR3 is 16 amino acids. The CDR3 region is CASSLDGRGGTGELFF. In nucleotides, the CDR3 is TGCGCCAGCAGCTTGGATGGACGAGGGGGCACCGGGGAGCTGTTTTTT.

In this sample, this clone turned up a few times. J is TRBJ2-7 and V is TRBV6-1, with D perhaps TRBD1 (6 bases). V was clipped by 5 bases and J by 5 bases, with 10 bases between them. This CDR3 region has 12 residues. Germline assignment: CDR1 MNHNS and CDR2 SASEGT. This CDR3 is CASSLTGDEQYF. In DNA form, the CDR3 reads TGTGCCAGCAGTCTGACAGGCGACGAGCAGTACTTC.

The chain employs TRBV9 and TRBJ1-5; weak D call: TRBD1 (6 bases). Germline values: CDR1 SGDLS, CDR2 YYNGEE. The CDR3 has 14 amino acids. Trimming took off 3 bases at V and 1 base at J, with 8 bases between the two ends. The CDR3 coding sequence is TGTGCCAGCAGCGCGGGACAAAGCAATCAGCCCCAGCATTTT. This encodes CASSAGQSNQPQHF.

This chain connects TRBV27 to TRBJ2-1; 8 nucleotides line up with TRBD1. V lost 7 bases to trimming and J lost 5 bases; unmatched junction nucleotides: 10. Germline CDR1 reads MNHEY; CDR2 reads SMNVEV (reference sequence). This CDR3 is 15 amino acids long. CDR3 in amino acids: CASKPPGQANNEQFF. CDR3 sequence (DNA): TGTGCCAGCAAGCCTCCGGGACAGGCAAACAATGAGCAGTTCTTC.

This chain connects TRBV7-2 to TRBJ2-5; the match to TRBD2 covers 9 bases. CDR1 and CDR2 (germline): SGHTA, FQGNSA. This CDR3 has 15 residues. The V segment lost 4 bases and the J segment 4 bases; nucleotides outside the gene matches: 7. The DNA of the CDR3 is TGTGCCAGCAGCTCGGCGGGGGGGCGGGGAGAGACCCAGTACTTC. Translated: CASSSAGGRGETQYF.